A selection of T cell receptor beta chains follows, all from one sample in a study of beta chain features in type 1 diabetes. The data were produced by immunoSEQ multiplex PCR, yet TCRdb's version contains in-frame clones alone and is incomplete. The table includes 970,000 or so clones, 17% detected once. The sequenced sample consisted of naive CD4+ T cells from blood. These receptors originate from a woman between 18 and 29 years old in good health. Each CDR3 is given with its conserved first and last residue. A D gene is named only where the DNA matches it firmly. Expanded clones get a size class; other rows say once, few or many, or leave the size out.

D	J	V	size	DNA	CDR3
-	TRBJ2-3	TRBV7-2	-	TGTGCCAGCAGCCGAAGGACAGACTTCTTGGAGTATTTT	CASSRRTDFLEYF
TRBD1	TRBJ1-1	TRBV28	few	TGTGCCAGCAGTACCGGGACAGGGGATTTGAACACTGAAGCTTTCTTT	CASSTGTGDLNTEAFF
-	TRBJ2-7	TRBV5-5	-	TGTGCCAGCAGCTTTCGTTGGCAGAATACCGACGAGCAGTACTTC	CASSFRWQNTDEQYF
-	TRBJ1-2	TRBV6-6	-	TGTGCCAGCAGTGACAGAGCTAACTATGGCTACACCTTC	CASSDRANYGYTF
TRBD2	TRBJ2-5	TRBV7-2	few	TGTGCCAGCAGCTTAACCTTCGGGGGGCAAGAGACCCAGTACTTC	CASSLTFGGQETQYF
TRBD1	TRBJ1-2	TRBV6-6	few	TGTGCCAGCAGCCGGGCGAGACAGGGCCGGAGCTATGGCTACACCTTC	CASSRARQGRSYGYTF
TRBD1	TRBJ2-5	TRBV28	few	TGTGCCAGCAGTCCATACCCCAAATCAGGGGGCCTTGAGACCCAGTACTTC	CASSPYPKSGGLETQYF
-	TRBJ2-1	TRBV7-2	-	TGTGCCAGCAGCTTAGGACTCCCTAGCTACAATGAGCAGTTCTTC	CASSLGLPSYNEQFF
TRBD2	TRBJ2-7	TRBV25-1	few	TGTGCCAGCAGTGATTACGAGGGACTAGCGGCCCCCTACGAGCAGTACTTC	CASSDYEGLAAPYEQYF
TRBD2	TRBJ2-3	TRBV27	few	TGTGCCAGCAGTTTATCTAGACGGACTAGCGGGACACCGGATACGCAGTATTTT	CASSLSRRTSGTPDTQYF
-	TRBJ2-7	TRBV11-1	few	TGTGCCAGCAGCACCGCGCACTACGAGCAGTACTTC	CASSTAHYEQYF
-	TRBJ2-7	TRBV7-8	-	TGTGCCAGCAGCTTAGCGCAGGTCACCACCTACGAGCAGTACTTC	CASSLAQVTTYEQYF
-	TRBJ2-1	TRBV5-6	few	TGTGCCAGCAGCTTGAGGGCAGGGTTGGATGAGCAGTTCTTC	CASSLRAGLDEQFF
-	TRBJ2-7	TRBV29-1	-	TGCAGCGTTGTCAGGGGACTGGGTTCCTACGAGCAGTACTTC	CSVVRGLGSYEQYF
-	TRBJ2-5	TRBV28	-	TGTGCCAGCAGTTGGGGGAATCCTGCGGAGACCCAGTACTTC	CASSWGNPAETQYF
-	TRBJ1-1	TRBV6-6	-	TGTGCCAGCAGTCAGGACACTGAAGCTTTCTTT	CASSQDTEAFF
-	TRBJ2-1	TRBV28	-	TGTGCCAGCTTTGGTCATAGCAATGAGCAGTTCTTC	CASFGHSNEQFF
TRBD1	TRBJ2-1	TRBV2	-	TGTGCCAGCAGGGGCGAGCAGGGGGCCTACAATGAGCAGTTCTTC	CASRGEQGAYNEQFF
-	TRBJ2-1	TRBV7-3	few	TGTGCCAGCAGCTTAGGTCAGGCTCTGTACAATGAGCAGTTCTTC	CASSLGQALYNEQFF
TRBD2	TRBJ2-7	TRBV7-9	few	TGTGCCAGCAGCTTTCGGGGAGGGCCGGGGTACGAGCAGTACTTC	CASSFRGGPGYEQYF
-	TRBJ2-7	TRBV28	-	TGTGCCAGCAGTTTTCTTTACGAGCAGTACTTC	CASSFLYEQYF
-	TRBJ1-5	TRBV28	-	TGTGCCATTGGTTCGCCATCCAATCAGCCCCAGCATTTT	CAIGSPSNQPQHF
-	TRBJ2-7	TRBV28	once	TGTGCCAGCAGTTTGGTCGGGTCCCCAGACGAGCAGTACTTC	CASSLVGSPDEQYF
-	TRBJ2-7	TRBV6-1	-	TGTGCCAGCAGTGCGACTCGCCCTGGGGAGCAGTACTTC	CASSATRPGEQYF
-	TRBJ1-2	TRBV19	-	TGTGCCAGTAGTGCAGGCACTAACTATGGCTACACCTTC	CASSAGTNYGYTF
-	TRBJ2-7	TRBV19	few	TGTGCCAGTAGTACCCTGCGAGTTGGCTACGAGCAGTACTTC	CASSTLRVGYEQYF
-	TRBJ2-7	TRBV7-3	few	TGTGCCAGCAGCTTAGGGTCCGCGGACGAGCAGTACTTC	CASSLGSADEQYF
TRBD1	TRBJ2-7	TRBV5-1	few	TGCGCCAGCCGGACAGGTAGCTCCTACGAGCAGTACTTC	CASRTGSSYEQYF
-	TRBJ2-2	TRBV5-1	-	TGCGCCAGCAGCTTGCGGGCTAATTTGAACACCGGGGAGCTGTTTTTT	CASSLRANLNTGELFF
-	TRBJ2-7	TRBV21-1	-	TGTGCCAGCAGCAAAGTTGGGACACTCGGGTTCGTCGACTACGAGCAGTACTTC	CASSKVGTLGFVDYEQYF
-	TRBJ2-1	TRBV5-4	-	TGTGCCAGCAGCTGGGTGCTAGCGCATGAGCAGTTCTTC	CASSWVLAHEQFF